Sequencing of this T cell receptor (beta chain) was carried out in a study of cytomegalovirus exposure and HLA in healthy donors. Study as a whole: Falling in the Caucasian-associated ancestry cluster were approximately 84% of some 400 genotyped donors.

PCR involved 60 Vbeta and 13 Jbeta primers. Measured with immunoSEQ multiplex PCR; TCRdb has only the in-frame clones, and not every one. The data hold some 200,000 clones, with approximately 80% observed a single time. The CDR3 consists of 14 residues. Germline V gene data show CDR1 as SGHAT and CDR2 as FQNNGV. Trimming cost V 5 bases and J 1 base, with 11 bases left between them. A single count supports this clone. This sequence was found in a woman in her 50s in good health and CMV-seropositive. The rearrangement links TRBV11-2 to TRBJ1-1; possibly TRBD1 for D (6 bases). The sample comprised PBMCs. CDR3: CASSTGTGNTEAFF. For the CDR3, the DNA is TGTGCCAGCAGCACAGGGACGGGGAACACTGAAGCTTTCTTT.